A selection of T cell receptor beta chains follows, all from one sample in a study of blood T cell repertoires in COVID-19. Sequenced by immunoSEQ multiplex PCR; TCRdb stores in-frame clones only, minus some. The sample carries about 270,000 clones, 91% recorded once. Sequencing used PBMCs or T cells enriched from blood (not recorded which). The source of these receptors is a man aged 35 to 55 who had been exposed to COVID-19. Each CDR3 is given with its conserved first and last residue. D genes are given only for firm matches. Clone size is shown for a subset of rows, as once, few, many or a class of expanded clone.

clone size	V gene	D gene	J gene	CDR3 DNA	CDR3 protein
.	TRBV18	TRBD1	TRBJ1-1	TGTGCCAGCTCACTGGACAGGGAGGCTGAAGCTTTCTTT	CASSLDREAEAFF
.	TRBV5-5	TRBD2	TRBJ2-7	TGTGCCAGCAGCTTTGGACTAGCGAGCTCCTACGAGCAGTACTTC	CASSFGLASSYEQYF
.	TRBV7-2	.	TRBJ1-1	TGTGCCAGCAGCTTACGCGGCAGGGATTCTTCAGCTTTCTTT	CASSLRGRDSSAFF
.	TRBV1	.	TRBJ2-1	TGCACCAGCAGCCAGGGACTAGCGGCAACTCTTCTCAACAATGAGCAGTTCTTC	CTSSQGLAATLLNNEQFF
.	TRBV20-1	.	TRBJ1-2	TGCAGTGCTAGTGACGACACGACTAACGGCTACACCTTC	CSASDDTTNGYTF
.	TRBV11-2	TRBD2	TRBJ2-2	TGTGCCAGCAGCCTTACTAGCGGGTTGGGGGCCGGGGAGCTGTTTTTT	CASSLTSGLGAGELFF
.	TRBV4-2	.	TRBJ2-2	TGTGCCAGCAGCCTTAGGGACTTCGGGGCCGGGGAGCTGTTTTTT	CASSLRDFGAGELFF
.	TRBV5-6	TRBD2	TRBJ2-7	TGTGCCAGCAGCTTGGGTCTAGCGGGGGATTACGAGCAGTACTTC	CASSLGLAGDYEQYF
.	TRBV2	TRBD1	TRBJ1-5	TGTGCCAGCAGTGAATTGGGACAGGGGGCTATCAGCAATCAGCCCCAGCATTTT	CASSELGQGAISNQPQHF
once	TRBV24-1	TRBD1	TRBJ1-5	TGTGCCACCAGCCCGGGACAGGGGGCGAGCAGTCCCCAGCATTTT	CATSPGQGASSPQHF
.	TRBV28	TRBD2	TRBJ2-3	TGTGCCAGCAGCTCCCTAGCGGGATCCGGCACAGATACGCAGTATTTT	CASSSLAGSGTDTQYF
.	TRBV29-1	TRBD1	TRBJ2-7	TGCAGCGTCGACCCCGGGACAGGGTCCCACGAGCAGTACTTC	CSVDPGTGSHEQYF
.	TRBV7-9	.	TRBJ1-3	TGTGCCAGCAGCTCCGCGGGACGAAGCTCTGGAAACACCATATATTTT	CASSSAGRSSGNTIYF
.	TRBV4-1	.	TRBJ1-4	TGCGCCAGCAGCCAAGGTACTCACCCTCGTGGTGAAAAACTGTTTTTT	CASSQGTHPRGEKLFF
few	TRBV6-5	.	TRBJ1-6	TGTGCCAGCAGTAGGGGGGAGGGAGGTTCACCCCTCCACTTT	CASSRGEGGSPLHF
.	TRBV20-1	.	TRBJ2-3	TGCAGTGCTAGTTTCCTAGCAAACTTTCCACAGTATTTT	CSASFLANFPQYF
.	TRBV3-1/TRBV3-2	TRBD2	TRBJ2-1	TGTGCCAGCAGCCAGGAATTACTAGCGGGAAGTGAGCAGTTCTTC	CASSQELLAGSEQFF
.	TRBV15	TRBD1	TRBJ1-3	TGTGCCACCAGCCTCGACAGGGGAATTGGAAACACCATATATTTT	CATSLDRGIGNTIYF
.	TRBV20-1	TRBD1	TRBJ2-1	TGCAGTGCTAGTGACAGGGTGTCAAATGAGCAGTTCTTC	CSASDRVSNEQFF
.	TRBV10-1	.	TRBJ2-2	TGCGCCAGCGGAAGAACCGGGACTTCGAACACCGGGGAGCTGTTTTTT	CASGRTGTSNTGELFF
.	TRBV19	.	TRBJ1-1	TGTGCCAGTAGTATAGGGGAGGGCGAAGCTTTCTTT	CASSIGEGEAFF
.	TRBV28	.	TRBJ2-3	TGTGCCATTTCGACAAGCACAGATACGCAGTATTTT	CAISTSTDTQYF
.	TRBV4-1	.	TRBJ2-1	TGCGCCAGCAGCCAATTGGGACTGAACTCCTACAATGAGCAGTTCTTC	CASSQLGLNSYNEQFF
.	TRBV4-2	TRBD2	TRBJ2-7	TGTGCCAGCAGCCGCGGGGTAGCGGGAGGCTCCTACGAGCAGTACTTC	CASSRGVAGGSYEQYF
.	TRBV7-3	.	TRBJ1-2	TGTGCCAGCGGGGTTTTGACTATCCTCTCTGGCTACACCTTC	CASGVLTILSGYTF
.	TRBV6-5	.	TRBJ2-7	TGTGCCAGCAGTTCGGATTCGGGTCCTAGAACTGGCGAGCAGTACTTC	CASSSDSGPRTGEQYF
.	TRBV27	.	TRBJ2-1	TGTGCCAGCGGCCCGGACTCAACCTTACTCTACAATGAGCAGTTCTTC	CASGPDSTLLYNEQFF
.	TRBV19	.	TRBJ1-1	TGTGCCAGTAGCCCAGCGGGGCCGAACACTGAAGCTTTCTTT	CASSPAGPNTEAFF
.	TRBV6-4	.	TRBJ1-2	TGTGCCAGCAAAAGATGGACAGTCCTCTATGGCTACACCTTC	CASKRWTVLYGYTF
.	TRBV10-3	TRBD1	TRBJ1-1	TGTGCCATCAGAAAGACAGGGGGAGAGAACACTGAAGCTTTCTTT	CAIRKTGGENTEAFF
.	TRBV19	.	TRBJ2-2	TGTGCCAGTAGTATAGGAGGGCAGGTACTCACCGGGGAGCTGTTTTTT	CASSIGGQVLTGELFF
few	TRBV18	.	TRBJ1-5	TGTGCCAGCTCACCAGGGGCTAATCAGCCCCAGCATTTT	CASSPGANQPQHF
.	TRBV28	TRBD1	TRBJ2-2	TGTGCCATTAAACCACAGGGGCCGGCGAACACCGGGGAGCTGTTTTTT	CAIKPQGPANTGELFF
.	TRBV4-3	TRBD1	TRBJ2-2	TGCGCCAGCAGCCCGGGACAGCACACCGGGGAGCTGTTTTTT	CASSPGQHTGELFF
.	TRBV10-3	.	TRBJ1-5	TGTGCCATCAGTGAGTCTCAGAGGTTGTCAAGCAATCAGCCCCAGCATTTT	CAISESQRLSSNQPQHF
.	TRBV20-1	.	TRBJ1-5	TGCAGTGCTAGTACGCCAGGGAATCAGCCCCAGCATTTT	CSASTPGNQPQHF
.	TRBV7-9	TRBD1	TRBJ2-1	TGTGCCAGCAGGTCCGGGACAGGGGTAATCAATGAGCAGTTCTTC	CASRSGTGVINEQFF
.	TRBV27	TRBD1	TRBJ2-7	TGTGCCAGCAGTCCCGGGACAGGGAGGAATTACGAGCAGTACTTC	CASSPGTGRNYEQYF
.	TRBV4-3	.	TRBJ2-3	TGCGCCAGCAGCCAAGTCGCCTGGGGCAACCCAATTTATACGCAGTATTTT	CASSQVAWGNPIYTQYF
.	TRBV12-5	TRBD1	TRBJ1-1	TGTGCTAGTGGTGAGGGACAGGGGTGGATTGGTGAAGCTTTCTTT	CASGEGQGWIGEAFF
.	TRBV30	TRBD1	TRBJ1-5	TGTGCCTGGAGCGCTACAGGGGTTTACGGCAATCAGCCCCAGCATTTT	CAWSATGVYGNQPQHF
once	TRBV18	.	TRBJ2-7	TGTGCCAGCTCACCACCGGTCAGGGTCGGGTCCTACGAGCAGTACTTC	CASSPPVRVGSYEQYF
.	TRBV3-1/TRBV3-2	TRBD1	TRBJ1-2	TGTGCCAGCAGCCAAAAGCCGGACAGGGCTGGAGGCTACACCTTC	CASSQKPDRAGGYTF
.	TRBV28	.	TRBJ1-5	TGTGCCAGCAGTTTTCGGGTTCAGCCCCAGCATTTT	CASSFRVQPQHF
.	TRBV7-9	.	TRBJ1-1	TGTGCCAGCAGCTTAGCGGCAGGAGGCGGCACTGAAGCTTTCTTT	CASSLAAGGGTEAFF